The 9 T cell receptor beta chains listed next were all sequenced from one sample in a study of cytomegalovirus exposure and HLA in healthy donors (dated by TCRdb to the late 2010s). Library prep was done by the immunoSEQ multiplex PCR assay. This is the immuneACCESS table as TCRdb keeps it, with only in-frame sequences that have V and J called. A part of the clones is gone; compared with another copy, unresolved V genes explain less than half, and the rest is unexplained. The sample includes tens of thousands of clones, with approximately 89% observed a single time. 8.4% of the sample goes to the ten largest clones. Sequencing input: PBMCs. Receptors originate from a woman between 18 and 29 years old in good health and CMV-seropositive.

This rearrangement joins TRBV6-6 to TRBJ2-3, with D tentatively TRBD1 (5 bases). The CDR3 extends over 11 amino acids. CDR1 and CDR2 (germline): MNHNY, SVGAGI (reference sequence). V lost 8 bases and J 2 bases, leaving 5 bases between the germline ends. Written as DNA, the CDR3 is TGTGCCAGCGGACACACAGATACGCAGTATTTT. As protein: CASGHTDTQYF.

The chain employs TRBV28 and TRBJ2-7; 9 bases align to TRBD1. This CDR3 is 14 amino acids long. Germline trimming cut 4 bases from V and 3 bases from J; bases unmatched to any gene: 4. Germline V gene sequence: CDR1 MDHEN, CDR2 SYDVKM. This chain's CDR3 is CASSSPGQGYEQYF. The DNA for the CDR3 is TGTGCCAGCAGTTCGCCGGGACAGGGCTACGAGCAGTACTTC. Looking up the rest from reference TRBV28 and TRBJ2-7 gives the full variable domain: DVKVTQSSRYLVKRTGEKVFLECVQDMDHENMFWYRQDPGLGLRLIYFSYDVKMKEKGDIPEGYSVSREKKERFSLILESASTNQTSMYLCASSSPGQGYEQYFGPGTRLTVT.

The rearrangement uses TRBV28 and TRBJ2-5, with D hard to call. CDR1 MDHEN and CDR2 SYDVKM come from the germline V gene. Trimming shortened V by 2 bases and J by 2 bases, and 3 bases separated the two germline ends. CDR3 size: 12 residues. The CDR3, as DNA: TGTGCCAGCAGTTTACTTCAAGAGACCCAGTACTTC. Protein: CASSLLQETQYF.

The V gene is TRBV7-2, the J gene TRBJ2-7; possible D gene TRBD2, 5 bases. This CDR3 has 16 residues. Germline assignment: CDR1 SGHTA and CDR2 FQGNSA. The germline V and J ends were trimmed by 1 base and 2 bases, with 15 bases remaining between them. Written as DNA, the CDR3 is TGTGCCAGCAGCTTAGTCGCGGGCGGCTTTACCTACGAGCAGTACTTC. Translating gives CASSLVAGGFTYEQYF. Filled out from reference TRBV7-2 and TRBJ2-7, the complete variable domain reads GAGVSQSPSNKVTEKGKDVELRCDPISGHTALYWYRQSLGQGLEFLIYFQGNSAPDKSGLPSDRFSAERTGGSVSTLTIQRTQQEDSAVYLCASSLVAGGFTYEQYFGPGTRLTVT.

J is TRBJ2-7 and V is TRBV2; 8 nucleotides line up with TRBD1. Germline V gene lookup returns CDR1 SNHLY and CDR2 FYNNEI. Losses at the gene ends were 0 bases for V and 3 bases for J; bases not matched to a gene: 7. CDR3 length equals 16 residues. The CDR3 nucleotides read TGTGCCAGCAGTGAAGCCGGACAGGGCAAGAGCTACGAGCAGTACTTC. This gives the protein CASSEAGQGKSYEQYF. Full variable domain (missing parts from reference TRBV2 and TRBJ2-7): EPEVTQTPSHQVTQMGQEVILRCVPISNHLYFYWYRQILGQKVEFLVSFYNNEISEKSEIFDDQFSVERPDGSNFTLKIRSTKLEDSAMYFCASSEAGQGKSYEQYFGPGTRLTVT.

The CDR3: CASSQQGDSPLHF. In DNA, the CDR3 is TGTGCCAGCTCACAACAGGGGGATTCACCCCTCCACTTT. This chain uses TRBV18 with TRBJ1-6; 8 nucleotides match TRBD1. CDR1 is KGHSH and CDR2 is LQKENI in the germline V gene. The CDR3 length is 13 residues. After removal of 4 bases from V and 8 bases from J, the junction contained 1 base not matched to a gene.

The genes are TRBV6-5 and TRBJ2-7, with 7 bases that match TRBD1. The V gene's germline CDR1 is MNHEY and CDR2 SVGAGI. This CDR3 spans 15 amino acids. J gave up 4 bases and V 5 bases, and 11 bases lay outside the gene matches. This CDR3 reads CASSSTGTAEYEQYF. As DNA, the CDR3 is TGTGCCAGCAGTAGCACCGGGACAGCTGAATACGAGCAGTACTTC.

J is TRBJ2-2 and V is TRBV5-4; TRBD2 matches 12 bases. Germline CDR1 is SGHNT and CDR2 is YYREEE (reference sequence). The J segment lost 5 bases and the V segment lost 1 base, leaving 6 bases of the junction unmatched. The CDR3 has 17 amino acids. The CDR3 protein is CASSLTILAGGTGELFF. CDR3 DNA: TGTGCCAGCAGCTTGACGATACTAGCGGGGGGTACCGGGGAGCTGTTTTTT.

CDR3 in DNA: TGTGCCAGCAGCTTGTTGGGGTCCCAGGAGGATTTCCCTGAAGCTTTCTTT. Its translation: CASSLLGSQEDFPEAFF. The chain couples TRBV5-8 to TRBJ1-1; D is unresolved. The V end lost 1 base, the J end lost 6 bases, and 22 bases lay between the germline ends. Germline V gives CDR1 SGHTS, CDR2 YDEGEE. The CDR3 runs to 17 residues.